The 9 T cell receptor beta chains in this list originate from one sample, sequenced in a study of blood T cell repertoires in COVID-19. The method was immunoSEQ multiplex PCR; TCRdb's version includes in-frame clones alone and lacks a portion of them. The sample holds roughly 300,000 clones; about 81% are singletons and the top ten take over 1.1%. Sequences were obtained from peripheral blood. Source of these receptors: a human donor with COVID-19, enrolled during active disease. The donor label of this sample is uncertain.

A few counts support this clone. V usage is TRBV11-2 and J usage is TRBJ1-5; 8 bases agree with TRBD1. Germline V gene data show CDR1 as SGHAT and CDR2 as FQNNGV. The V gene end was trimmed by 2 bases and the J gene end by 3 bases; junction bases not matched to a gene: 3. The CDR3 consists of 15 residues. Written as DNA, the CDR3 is TGTGCCAGCAGCTTAACAGGGGGTTACAATCAGCCCCAGCATTTT. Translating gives CASSLTGGYNQPQHF.

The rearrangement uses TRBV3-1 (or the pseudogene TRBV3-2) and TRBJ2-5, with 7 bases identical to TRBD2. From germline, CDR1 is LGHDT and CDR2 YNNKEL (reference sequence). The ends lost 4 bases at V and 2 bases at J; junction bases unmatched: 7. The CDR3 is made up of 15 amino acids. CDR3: CASSPSGTGQETQYF. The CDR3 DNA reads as TGTGCCAGCAGCCCCAGCGGGACGGGACAAGAGACCCAGTACTTC.

This CDR3 is CASSSRTSGQETQYF. In DNA form, the CDR3 reads TGTGCCAGCAGCTCCCGGACTAGCGGCCAAGAGACCCAGTACTTC. This chain uses TRBV5-8 with TRBJ2-5; 10 positions match TRBD2. Trimming at V came to 3 bases and at J to 1 base, leaving 3 bases not matched to a gene. The CDR3 is 15 residues long. Germline CDR1 reads SGHTS; CDR2 reads YDEGEE.

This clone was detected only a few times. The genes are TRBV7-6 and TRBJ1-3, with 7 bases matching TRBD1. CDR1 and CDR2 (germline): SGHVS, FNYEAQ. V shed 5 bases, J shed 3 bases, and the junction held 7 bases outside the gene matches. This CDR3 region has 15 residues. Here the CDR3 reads CASSRQTGSGNTIYF. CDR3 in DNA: TGTGCCAGCAGCCGCCAGACAGGGAGTGGAAACACCATATATTTT.

The DNA of the CDR3 is TGTGCCAGCAGCCTATACGGGACTAGCGGTCCCTACGAGCAGTACTTC. It is translated as CASSLYGTSGPYEQYF. The chain couples TRBV3-1 (or the pseudogene TRBV3-2) to TRBJ2-7, with TRBD2 matching 11 bases. The CDR3 extends over 16 amino acids. Trimming took 4 bases from V and 2 from J; bases not matched to a gene: 7. CDR1 is LGHDT and CDR2 is YNNKEL in the germline V gene (reference sequence).

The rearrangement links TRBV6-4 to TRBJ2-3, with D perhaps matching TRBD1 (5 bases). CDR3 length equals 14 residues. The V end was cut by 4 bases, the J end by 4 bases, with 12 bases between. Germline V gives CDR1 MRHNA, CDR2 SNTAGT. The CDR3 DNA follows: TGTGCCAGCAGTGGGCAGGGCTTCTCAGATACGCAGTATTTT. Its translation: CASSGQGFSDTQYF.

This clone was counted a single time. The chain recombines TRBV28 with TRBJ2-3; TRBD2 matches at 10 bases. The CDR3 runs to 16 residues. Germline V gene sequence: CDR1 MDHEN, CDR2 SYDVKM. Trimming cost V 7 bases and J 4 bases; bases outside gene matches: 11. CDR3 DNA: TGTGCCAGCAATTTCGTGCCTAGCGGGAGCGCAGATACGCAGTATTTT. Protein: CASNFVPSGSADTQYF.

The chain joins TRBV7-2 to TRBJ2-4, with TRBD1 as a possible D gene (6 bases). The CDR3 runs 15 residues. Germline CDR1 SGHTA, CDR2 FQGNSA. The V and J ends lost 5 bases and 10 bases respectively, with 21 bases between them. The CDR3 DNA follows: TGTGCCAGCAGCGCAACAGGGCTGGCAAGGGGAATTCAGTACTTC. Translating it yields CASSATGLARGIQYF.

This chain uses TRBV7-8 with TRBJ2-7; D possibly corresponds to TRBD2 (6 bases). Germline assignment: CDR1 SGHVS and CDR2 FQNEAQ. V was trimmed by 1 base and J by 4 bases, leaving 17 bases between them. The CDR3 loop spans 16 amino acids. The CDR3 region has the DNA TGTGCCAGCAGCTTAGAACGCCCCCGGGAGATGTACGAGCAGTACTTC. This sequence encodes CASSLERPREMYEQYF.